The 28 T cell receptor beta chains listed next were all sequenced from one sample in a study of cytomegalovirus exposure and HLA in healthy donors. Primers included in the PCR were 60 Vbeta and 13 Jbeta primers. Data came from immunoSEQ multiplex PCR; TCRdb stores just in-frame clones and leaves some out. The sample yields 130,000 or so clones, approximately 80% seen once. The sequenced sample was PBMCs. These receptors were taken from a man aged 50-60 years in good health and CMV-seronegative.

Concerning this clone itself: The junction does not match germline at one end; this may be a read error. The chain carries TRBV29-1 and TRBJ1-1; D uncertain. The germline V gene has CDR1 SQVTM and CDR2 ANQGSEA. The CDR3 extends over 13 amino acids. The CDR3 sequence is CSAEKDAATEAFF. The CDR3 nucleotides read TGCAGCGCTGAAAAGGATGCGGCCACTGAAGCTTTCTTT.

This chain connects TRBV25-1 to TRBJ2-5, with 10 bases matching TRBD2. The junction had 4 bases not matched to a gene; V was cut back by 6 bases and J by 0 bases. CDR1 is MGHDK and CDR2 is SYGVNS in the germline V gene. CDR3 length: 15 amino acids. The CDR3: CASSGTSEYQETQYF. As DNA, the CDR3 is TGTGCCAGCAGCGGGACTAGCGAGTACCAAGAGACCCAGTACTTC.

The chain links TRBV29-1 to TRBJ2-3, with D perhaps TRBD2 (6 bases). The V end was cut by 4 bases, the J end by 5 bases, with 13 bases between. The CDR3 is 13 amino acids. Per the germline V gene, CDR1 is SQVTM and CDR2 is ANQGSEA. CDR3 region: CSVAQEGVDTQYF. DNA for the CDR3: TGCAGCGTTGCCCAGGAGGGTGTAGATACGCAGTATTTT.

The rearrangement joins TRBV6-1 to TRBJ2-7; 10 bases are a match to TRBD2. The CDR3 has 14 residues. Unmatched junction bases numbered 6, after V lost 4 bases and J lost 6 bases. In germline, CDR1 is MNHNS, CDR2 SASEGT. The CDR3 protein is CASSVASGSFEQYF. CDR3 DNA sequence: TGTGCCAGCAGTGTGGCTAGCGGGAGTTTCGAGCAGTACTTC.

The gene calls are TRBV2 and TRBJ1-2; a possible D gene is TRBD1 (5 bases). Germline-derived CDR1 and CDR2 are SNHLY and FYNNEI. The CDR3 length is 12 residues. Trimming removed 1 base from V and 8 bases from J, with 8 bases in between. The CDR3 nucleotides read TGTGCCAGCAGTGAAGGGGGCGGCGGCTACACCTTC. Translating gives CASSEGGGGYTF. Using reference TRBV2 and TRBJ1-2 for the parts outside the CDR3, the full variable domain is EPEVTQTPSHQVTQMGQEVILRCVPISNHLYFYWYRQILGQKVEFLVSFYNNEISEKSEIFDDQFSVERPDGSNFTLKIRSTKLEDSAMYFCASSEGGGGYTFGSGTRLTVV.

This clone came up a few times. Other DNA sequences in this specimen translate into the identical CDR3. V gene TRBV7-2 combines with J gene TRBJ1-5, with D perhaps matching TRBD1 (5 bases). CDR1 and CDR2 (germline): SGHTA, FQGNSA. V was shortened by 1 base and J by 3 bases, with 10 bases between the two germline ends. This CDR3 has 15 residues. This CDR3 is CASSLVAGSNQPQHF. CDR3 nucleotides: TGTGCCAGCAGCTTAGTTGCAGGGTCCAATCAGCCCCAGCATTTT.

This chain joins TRBV6-1 and TRBJ2-2; possibly TRBD2 for D (5 bases). CDR3 size: 19 residues. Germline V gene lookup returns CDR1 MNHNS and CDR2 SASEGT. Trimming took 1 base from V and 4 from J, leaving 22 bases between them. DNA of the CDR3: TGTGCCAGCAGTGAAGTCCGAAGTGCTAGCCGTAACCCCACCGGGGAGCTGTTTTTT. As protein: CASSEVRSASRNPTGELFF.

V usage is TRBV28 and J usage is TRBJ1-4, with D uncertain. The CDR3 runs to 15 residues. V was pared by 7 bases and J by 10 bases, with 22 bases between. The germline CDR1 and CDR2 sequences are MDHEN and SYDVKM. CDR3 in amino acids: CASTLGVTESGKLFF. CDR3 nucleotides: TGTGCCAGCACGCTCGGGGTTACCGAGTCAGGAAAACTGTTTTTT.

This clone was counted a few times. The J gene is TRBJ1-1, the V gene TRBV10-3; D may be TRBD1 (5 bases). V was pared by 5 bases and J by 12 bases, with 13 bases between. Per germline, CDR1 ENHRY and CDR2 SYGVKD. The CDR3 extends over 11 amino acids. CDR3 sequence: CAISSGTGTFF. The DNA of the CDR3 is TGTGCCATCAGTTCCGGGACTGGGACTTTCTTT.

This chain connects TRBV6-5 to TRBJ1-3; D not certain. Germline V gene lookup returns CDR1 MNHEY and CDR2 SVGAGI. CDR3 length: 16 amino acids. Trimming removed 0 bases from V and 8 bases from J, with 17 bases in between. DNA for the CDR3: TGTGCCAGCAGTTACTCGGCCTCGCGGACTTTTCACACCATATATTTT. Translation gives CASSYSASRTFHTIYF.

The CDR3 coding sequence is TGTGCCAGCAGAGGAGGGACAGGGGCCACTGAAGCTTTCTTT. This translates into CASRGGTGATEAFF. The genes are TRBV2 and TRBJ1-1; TRBD1 agrees at 10 bases. CDR3 length: 14 amino acids. The ends lost 6 bases at V and 4 bases at J; junction bases unmatched: 5. CDR1 and CDR2 (germline): SNHLY, FYNNEI.

This sequence joins TRBV11-3 and TRBJ1-1; TRBD1 is a possible D gene (6 bases). The V and J ends lost 5 bases and 0 bases respectively, with 10 bases between them. The length of the CDR3 is 14 residues. Germline CDR1 SGHNT, CDR2 YENEEA. The CDR3 DNA reads as TGTGCCAGCAGCCCTCAGGGGATGAACACTGAAGCTTTCTTT. Translating gives CASSPQGMNTEAFF.

This clone was observed a handful of times. The chain combines TRBV9 with TRBJ2-5; the match to TRBD2 covers 8 bases. Germline assignment: CDR1 SGDLS and CDR2 YYNGEE. V lost 0 bases and J lost 5; bases outside the gene matches: 6. The CDR3 spans 15 residues. As DNA, the CDR3 is TGTGCCAGCAGCGTAGACGGGAGGGCCTGGGAGACCCAGTACTTC. This encodes CASSVDGRAWETQYF. Complete variable domain (other parts from reference TRBV9 and TRBJ2-5): DSGVTQTPKHLITATGQRVTLRCSPRSGDLSVYWYQQSLDQGLQFLIQYYNGEERAKGNILERFSAQQFPDLHSELNLSSLELGDSALYFCASSVDGRAWETQYFGPGTRLLVL.

CDR3 region: CASSLAGEDTQYF. The CDR3 coding sequence is TGTGCCAGCAGCTTAGCGGGAGAAGATACGCAGTATTTT. This chain joins TRBV7-3 and TRBJ2-3; TRBD2 aligns across 7 bases. CDR1 SGHTA and CDR2 FQGTGA come from the germline V gene. The CDR3 is 13 amino acids. The J segment lost 5 bases and the V segment lost 2 bases, leaving 1 base of the junction unmatched. Full variable domain (remainder filled in from reference TRBV7-3 and TRBJ2-3): GAGVSQTPSNKVTEKGKYVELRCDPISGHTALYWYRQSLGQGPEFLIYFQGTGAADDSGLPNDRFFAVRPEGSVSTLKIQRTERGDSAVYLCASSLAGEDTQYFGPGTRLTVL.

CDR3 protein: CASSIRQGTKGGETQYF. In DNA form, the CDR3 reads TGTGCCAGCAGCATTCGACAGGGAACTAAAGGAGGGGAGACCCAGTACTTC. The chain carries TRBV13 and TRBJ2-5, with D possibly being TRBD1 (7 bases). CDR3 length: 17 amino acids. V lost 5 bases and J lost 5, with 24 bases in between. Germline V gene data show CDR1 as PRHDT and CDR2 as FYEKMQ (reference sequence).

J is TRBJ2-2 and V is TRBV23-1, with TRBD1 identical over 10 bases. TRBV23-1 belongs to the ORF category, with a function that is uncertain. This CDR3 contains 16 residues. Germline trimming cut 6 bases from V and 3 bases from J; bases unmatched to any gene: 7. The CDR3 DNA is TGCGCCAGCAGAGAAGACAGGGGGCGAGACACCGGGGAGCTGTTTTTT. Amino acids: CASREDRGRDTGELFF.

The chain carries TRBV5-1 and TRBJ2-1, with a weak D call TRBD1 (6 bases). The germline V gene has CDR1 SGHRS and CDR2 YFSETQ. Trimming took off 4 bases at V and 2 bases at J, with 10 bases between the two ends. This CDR3 has 14 amino acids. The CDR3 protein is CASSTGSPYNEQFF. The CDR3 coding sequence is TGCGCCAGCAGCACAGGGAGCCCCTACAATGAGCAGTTCTTC.

The chain recombines TRBV2 with TRBJ2-3, with TRBD2 as a possible D gene (6 bases). Per germline, CDR1 SNHLY and CDR2 FYNNEI. This CDR3 region has 13 residues. V was clipped by 3 bases and J by 5 bases, with 9 bases between them. This CDR3 is CASSDGSEDTQYF. In nucleotides, the CDR3 is TGTGCCAGCAGTGACGGGAGTGAAGATACGCAGTATTTT.

This clone has just one count. Other DNA sequences within the sample encode an identical CDR3. The chain couples TRBV5-1 to TRBJ1-1; no clear D gene. Germline CDR1 reads SGHRS; CDR2 reads YFSETQ. CDR3 length: 13 amino acids. V was trimmed by 1 base and J by 1 base, leaving 5 bases between them. The CDR3 reads CASSLTGNTEAFF. CDR3 coding DNA: TGCGCCAGCAGCTTGACCGGGAACACTGAAGCTTTCTTT.

The genes are TRBV9 and TRBJ2-1, with D possibly matching TRBD2 (5 bases). This CDR3 is 15 amino acids long. Trimming took off 0 bases at V and 4 bases at J, with 11 bases between the two ends. The germline CDR1 and CDR2 sequences are SGDLS and YYNGEE. CDR3 in amino acids: CASSVGLAPYNEQFF. The DNA of the CDR3 is TGTGCCAGCAGCGTAGGGTTAGCGCCATACAATGAGCAGTTCTTC.

The rearrangement uses TRBV7-9 and TRBJ2-5; 9 bases agree with TRBD2. The DNA end is a closer match to TRBJ2-7, so the J assignment may be wrong. CDR3 length: 13 residues. Germline CDR1 is SEHNR and CDR2 is FQNEAQ (reference sequence). CDR3 nucleotide sequence: TGTGCCAGCAGCTGGACTAGCGATTACGAGCAGTACTTC. It translates to CASSWTSDYEQYF.

The chain links TRBV29-1 to TRBJ2-5; 10 bases match TRBD2. The last part of the DNA fits TRBJ2-7 better; the J call may be wrong. Germline lookup yields CDR1 SQVTM and CDR2 ANQGSEA. The CDR3 length is 15 residues. In DNA form, the CDR3 reads TGCAGCGTTGTAGTGTTGGAAGGACTAGCGGACGAGCAGTACTTC. Translating gives CSVVVLEGLADEQYF.

The rearrangement uses TRBV30 and TRBJ2-7; TRBD2 agrees at 10 bases. Germline V gene sequence: CDR1 GTSNPN, CDR2 SVGIG (reference sequence). This CDR3 spans 14 amino acids. The junction had 8 bases not matched to a gene; V was cut back by 4 bases and J by 5 bases. CDR3 protein: CAWNRLAGANEQYF. In nucleotides, the CDR3 is TGTGCCTGGAATAGACTAGCGGGTGCCAACGAGCAGTACTTC.

CDR3 DNA sequence: TGCGCCAGCAGCTTATCCAATAGCGGATACGAGCAGTACTTC. Translating it yields CASSLSNSGYEQYF. This chain uses TRBV5-1 with TRBJ2-7; maybe TRBD2 (6 bases). The CDR3 consists of 14 residues. The V and J ends lost 2 bases and 4 bases respectively, with 13 bases between them. Germline assignment: CDR1 SGHRS and CDR2 YFSETQ.

The chain is built from TRBV10-3 and TRBJ1-3; D remains ambiguous. The V gene's germline CDR1 is ENHRY and CDR2 SYGVKD. Trimming removed 4 bases from V and 5 bases from J, with 15 bases in between. The CDR3 contains 15 residues. Here the CDR3 reads CAISVAGVRRNTIYF. CDR3 DNA sequence: TGTGCCATCAGTGTTGCGGGAGTGAGAAGAAACACCATATATTTT.

In its sample, this clone was seen a few times. The V and J genes are TRBV6-5 and TRBJ1-5; tentatively, D is TRBD1 (5 bases). The CDR3 runs 13 residues. Germline V CDR1 and CDR2: MNHEY, SVGAGI. Deletions cut 6 bases from V and 6 bases from J, with 12 bases between. The DNA for the CDR3 is TGTGCCAGCAGGACCAGGGAAGGTCAGCCCCAGCATTTT. This gives the protein CASRTREGQPQHF.

The chain couples TRBV2 to TRBJ2-1; a weak D match, TRBD1 (6 bases). This CDR3 is built from 15 residues. Germline loops: CDR1 SNHLY, CDR2 FYNNEI. V was cut by 8 bases and J by 0 bases, with 14 bases left in between. The CDR3 spells CASAGQISSYNEQFF. The CDR3 region has the DNA TGTGCCAGCGCAGGACAGATCAGCTCCTACAATGAGCAGTTCTTC.

V gene TRBV11-1 combines with J gene TRBJ2-1; D is unclear. The germline gives CDR1 SGHAT, CDR2 FQDESV (reference sequence). The CDR3 totals 14 residues. Between the trimmed V and J ends, which lost 1 base and 3 bases, there was a span of 7 bases. The CDR3 bases are TGTGCCAGCAGCTTAGGCGGCAGCTACAATGAGCAGTTCTTC. This codes for CASSLGGSYNEQFF. Combining the CDR3 with reference TRBV11-1 and TRBJ2-1 gives the whole variable domain EAEVAQSPRYKITEKSQAVAFWCDPISGHATLYWYRQILGQGPELLVQFQDESVVDDSQLPKDRFSAERLKGVDSTLKIQPAELGDSAMYLCASSLGGSYNEQFFGPGTRLTVL.